These 19 T cell receptor beta chains were sequenced from one sample in a study of cytomegalovirus exposure and HLA in healthy donors. PCR used 60 Vbeta primers and 13 Jbeta primers. The table came from immunoSEQ multiplex PCR; TCRdb's copy has only in-frame clones and leaves some out. The data contain about 130,000 clones, around 84% of them singletons. The sequencing input was PBMCs. The receptors shown here come from a man aged 50-59 years in good health and CMV-seronegative.

The chain has TRBV27 and TRBJ1-1, with D unresolved. Trimming stripped 0 bases from V and 4 bases from J, with 12 bases between. This CDR3 spans 15 amino acids. The germline V gene has CDR1 MNHEY and CDR2 SMNVEV (reference sequence). CDR3 sequence: CASSLSWALSTEAFF. CDR3 in DNA: TGTGCCAGCAGTTTATCGTGGGCTCTAAGCACTGAAGCTTTCTTT.

The V call is TRBV6-1, the J call TRBJ1-1; D not certain. Germline-derived CDR1 and CDR2 are MNHNS and SASEGT. CDR3 length: 14 residues. Trimming left V 3 bases short and J 0 bases short, with 8 bases between. CDR3: CASSDRGMNTEAFF. The CDR3 DNA sequence: TGTGCCAGCAGTGACCGGGGTATGAACACTGAAGCTTTCTTT.

The V and J genes are TRBV4-3 and TRBJ2-5; a possible D gene is TRBD2 (5 bases). This CDR3 has 15 residues. Germline V gene data show CDR1 as LGHNA and CDR2 as YSLEER. Between the trimmed V and J ends, which lost 1 base and 5 bases, there was a span of 14 bases. The CDR3, as DNA: TGCGCCAGCAGCCAAGGTGGAGGTGGTATGGAGACCCAGTACTTC. It is translated as CASSQGGGGMETQYF.

This clone showed up just once. The chain recombines TRBV9 with TRBJ2-6; TRBD1 agrees at 11 bases. Per germline, CDR1 SGDLS and CDR2 YYNGEE. This CDR3 spans 18 amino acids. V shed 4 bases and J 3 bases; nucleotides not matched to a gene: 9. The CDR3 region has the DNA TGTGCCAGCAGCCTCCCGGGGACAGGGGGAAGTGGGGCCAACGTCCTGACTTTC. Translating gives CASSLPGTGGSGANVLTF.

The V gene is TRBV9, the J gene TRBJ1-1; no clear D gene. V was shortened by 0 bases and J by 1 base, with 7 bases between the two germline ends. The V gene's germline CDR1 is SGDLS and CDR2 YYNGEE. This CDR3 region has 14 residues. CDR3 nucleotide sequence: TGTGCCAGCAGCGTAGGGGCAGGGAACACTGAAGCTTTCTTT. Translation: CASSVGAGNTEAFF. Variable domain in full (rest from reference TRBV9 and TRBJ1-1): DSGVTQTPKHLITATGQRVTLRCSPRSGDLSVYWYQQSLDQGLQFLIQYYNGEERAKGNILERFSAQQFPDLHSELNLSSLELGDSALYFCASSVGAGNTEAFFGQGTRLTVV.

The chain carries TRBV5-4 and TRBJ1-3, with a weak D call TRBD1 (5 bases). Germline V gene lookup returns CDR1 SGHNT and CDR2 YYREEE (reference sequence). V lost 2 bases and J 1 base, leaving 7 bases between the germline ends. CDR3 length: 14 residues. This CDR3 reads CASSFSGSGNTIYF. The CDR3 nucleotides are TGTGCCAGCAGCTTTTCAGGGTCTGGAAACACCATATATTTT.

The chain carries TRBV15 and TRBJ2-3, with 11 bases fitting TRBD2. The CDR3 is made up of 15 amino acids. J was trimmed by 3 bases and V by 4 bases; bases with no gene match: 3. The germline V gene has CDR1 LNHNV and CDR2 YYDKDF (reference sequence). The CDR3 DNA is TGTGCCACCAGCACCAGGACTAGCGGGACAGATACGCAGTATTTT. Protein product: CATSTRTSGTDTQYF.

The chain couples TRBV6-1 to TRBJ1-3; D ambiguous. CDR1 is MNHNS, CDR2 SASEGT, per germline. The CDR3 is 13 amino acids. Trimming shortened V by 1 base and J by 4 bases, and 5 bases separated the two germline ends. The CDR3 region is CASSEGRGNTIYF. CDR3 sequence (DNA): TGTGCCAGCAGTGAAGGGAGGGGAAACACCATATATTTT.

The V and J genes are TRBV2 and TRBJ2-1, with D perhaps TRBD2 (5 bases). The length of the CDR3 is 15 residues. CDR1 is SNHLY and CDR2 is FYNNEI in the germline V gene. Trimming removed 3 bases at V and 7 bases at J, with 16 bases between. CDR3 loop: CASSDLNLGVNEQFF. DNA of the CDR3: TGTGCCAGCAGTGATTTGAACCTCGGGGTTAATGAGCAGTTCTTC.

The rearrangement uses TRBV4-3 and TRBJ2-1, with TRBD2 identical over 9 bases. The junction had 4 bases not matched to a gene; V was cut back by 0 bases and J by 4 bases. Germline V gene data show CDR1 as LGHNA and CDR2 as YSLEER. The CDR3 is made up of 16 amino acids. Here the CDR3 reads CASSQDPAGGYNEQFF. DNA for the CDR3: TGCGCCAGCAGCCAAGATCCAGCGGGGGGTTACAATGAGCAGTTCTTC.

The chain uses TRBV10-1 and TRBJ1-4, with D maybe TRBD1 (6 bases). Germline-derived CDR1 and CDR2 are WNHNN and SYGVQD (reference sequence). The V gene lost 5 bases and the J gene lost 4 bases, with 14 bases spanning the gap. CDR3 length: 15 residues. The CDR3 DNA follows: TGCGCCAGCAGTTCCCACAGGGTAGATAATGAAAAACTGTTTTTT. It encodes CASSSHRVDNEKLFF.

The V call is TRBV6-1, the J call TRBJ2-5, with 9 bases matching TRBD1. Germline CDR1 MNHNS, CDR2 SASEGT. The CDR3 runs 14 residues. V trimming: 4 bases; J trimming: 3 bases; junction bases outside the gene matches: 3. CDR3 nucleotides: TGTGCCAGCAGTGTCAGACAGGGGGAAGAGACCCAGTACTTC. It yields the protein CASSVRQGEETQYF.

The chain joins TRBV27 to TRBJ2-7, with TRBD1 matching over 9 bases. V lost 6 bases, J lost 1 base, and 19 bases stayed unmatched. The CDR3 length is 19 residues. The germline V gene has CDR1 MNHEY and CDR2 SMNVEV (reference sequence). CDR3 coding DNA: TGTGCCAGCAGAGGCACCAGACAGGGGGGGGGATTGGGGTCCTACGAGCAGTACTTC. It is translated as CASRGTRQGGGLGSYEQYF.

The chain has TRBV11-2 and TRBJ1-5, with 8 bases fitting TRBD1. This CDR3 spans 13 amino acids. CDR1 is SGHAT, CDR2 FQNNGV, per germline. The ends lost 6 bases at V and 4 bases at J; junction bases unmatched: 2. The CDR3 region has the DNA TGTGCCAGCAGTCGACAGGGGAATCAGCCCCAGCATTTT. Protein: CASSRQGNQPQHF.

This chain joins TRBV19 and TRBJ1-1; TRBD1 might be the D (5 bases). This CDR3 contains 13 residues. V lost 7 bases and J 1 base, leaving 10 bases between the germline ends. Germline assignment: CDR1 LNHDA and CDR2 SQIVND (reference sequence). CDR3 in DNA: TGTGCCAGTACCTTGGGGGGGAACACTGAAGCTTTCTTT. It codes for CASTLGGNTEAFF.

The rearrangement joins TRBV28 to TRBJ1-2; 11 bases are a match to TRBD1. The CDR3 is made up of 14 amino acids. The germline CDR1 and CDR2 sequences are MDHEN and SYDVKM. J was trimmed by 4 bases and V by 6 bases; bases with no gene match: 4. The DNA for the CDR3 is TGTGCCAGCAGAGGACAGGGGGCAATCTATGGCTACACCTTC. Translated: CASRGQGAIYGYTF.

The V and J genes are TRBV5-6 and TRBJ1-3; D is uncertain. The V gene's germline CDR1 is SGHDT and CDR2 YYEEEE. V dropped 4 bases and J dropped 1 base, with 21 bases sitting between them. CDR3 length: 18 amino acids. CDR3 bases: TGTGCCAGCAGCCCCCCCGAACATCAACCGATTTCTGGAAACACCATATATTTT. This gives the protein CASSPPEHQPISGNTIYF.

The chain combines TRBV5-1 with TRBJ2-1; 8 nucleotides align to TRBD1. V shed 0 bases, J shed 7 bases, and the junction held 0 bases outside the gene matches. The CDR3 loop spans 13 amino acids. Germline V CDR1 and CDR2: SGHRS, YFSETQ. CDR3 residues: CASSLGQGNEQFF. The CDR3 DNA reads TGCGCCAGCAGCTTGGGACAGGGGAATGAGCAGTTCTTC.

The V call is TRBV6-1, the J call TRBJ2-7, with 7 bases fitting TRBD1. Germline V gives CDR1 MNHNS, CDR2 SASEGT. This CDR3 has 13 residues. The ends lost 3 bases at V and 5 bases at J; junction bases unmatched: 4. CDR3 coding DNA: TGTGCCAGCAGTGACCCCACAGGGGACGAGCAGTACTTC. Translated, it gives CASSDPTGDEQYF.